Below are 29 T cell receptor beta chains sequenced from a single sample in a study of shared clonotypes between healthy human individuals. Produced via immunoSEQ multiplex PCR; TCRdb's table is partial and in-frame only. The sample records fewer than 3 million clones, around 93% being singletons. The specimen sequenced was naive CD4+ T cells from PBMCs. The subset is: CD45RA+ positively selected. The receptors come from a young man in good health. Some clones in this sample may be carry-over from other donors' samples.

This clone was counted only a few times. This sequence joins TRBV25-1 and TRBJ1-1, with D perhaps TRBD1 (6 bases). Trimming took 6 bases from V and 3 from J, leaving 11 bases between them. Germline values: CDR1 MGHDK, CDR2 SYGVNS. The CDR3 is made up of 13 amino acids. CDR3 coding DNA: TGTGCCAGCAGCGGCAGGGGTCACACTGAAGCTTTCTTT. Its protein product is CASSGRGHTEAFF.

To note about this clone: This sample also contains other DNA sequences that code for the same CDR3. The V and J genes are TRBV28 and TRBJ2-3; 7 positions match TRBD1. J was trimmed by 1 base and V by 3 bases; bases with no gene match: 4. Per germline, CDR1 MDHEN and CDR2 SYDVKM. The CDR3 sequence is 15 residues long. The CDR3 region has the DNA TGTGCCAGCAGTTTTGGGGACAGAGGCACAGATACGCAGTATTTT. Its translation is CASSFGDRGTDTQYF.

The chain joins TRBV27 to TRBJ2-7; TRBD1 or TRBD2 may be the D gene (5 bases each). Trimming stripped 6 bases from V and 0 bases from J, with 12 bases between. The CDR3 runs to 14 residues. Germline V lookup: CDR1 MNHEY, CDR2 SMNVEV (reference sequence). The DNA of the CDR3 is TGTGCCAGCAGGGGGACGGGCAGCTCCTACGAGCAGTACTTC. Its protein is CASRGTGSSYEQYF.

V usage is TRBV19 and J usage is TRBJ2-4; 11 nucleotides line up with TRBD2. CDR1 LNHDA and CDR2 SQIVND come from the germline V gene (reference sequence). The V segment lost 3 bases and the J segment 7 bases; nucleotides outside the gene matches: 8. The CDR3 has 16 residues. CDR3 amino acids: CASSIPDSSGRNIQYF. CDR3 DNA: TGTGCCAGTAGTATCCCAGACTCTAGCGGGAGGAACATTCAGTACTTC.

This clone was picked up a small number of times. This sample includes further DNA sequences coding for the same CDR3. The chain joins TRBV20-1 to TRBJ2-5; D gene uncertain. CDR1 DFQATT and CDR2 SNEGSKA come from the germline V gene (reference sequence). V lost 2 bases to trimming and J lost 1 base, with 2 bases between them. This CDR3 region has 11 residues. CDR3 loop: CSARPQETQYF. The CDR3, as DNA: TGCAGTGCTAGACCCCAAGAGACCCAGTACTTC.

The chain uses TRBV5-5 and TRBJ1-3, with 8 nucleotides matching TRBD1. The germline CDR1 and CDR2 sequences are SGHKS and YYEKEE (reference sequence). The CDR3 is 14 residues long. J lost 2 bases, V lost 4 bases, and 2 bases had no gene match. The CDR3 region has the DNA TGTGCCAGCAGCACACAGGGGGCTGGAAACACCATATATTTT. It specifies CASSTQGAGNTIYF.

V usage is TRBV7-9 and J usage is TRBJ2-2; tentatively, D is TRBD2 (6 bases). Germline V gives CDR1 SEHNR, CDR2 FQNEAQ (reference sequence). Trimming shortened V by 7 bases and J by 1 base, and 10 bases separated the two germline ends. The CDR3 contains 14 residues. The CDR3 DNA reads TGTGCCAGCACCCACGGGGGGAACACCGGGGAGCTGTTTTTT. It yields the protein CASTHGGNTGELFF. Together with reference TRBV7-9 and TRBJ2-2, the CDR3 gives the full variable domain: DTGVSQNPRHKITKRGQNVTFRCDPISEHNRLYWYRQTLGQGPEFLTYFQNEAQLEKSRLLSDRFSAERPKGSFSTLEIQRTEQGDSAMYLCASTHGGNTGELFFGEGSRLTVL.

The rearrangement uses TRBV9 and TRBJ1-1; 8 nucleotides agree with TRBD1. The germline V gene has CDR1 SGDLS and CDR2 YYNGEE. CDR3 size: 15 residues. With V trimmed by 3 bases and J by 2 bases, 6 bases remained unmatched. CDR3: CASSDSGTGNTEAFF. DNA of the CDR3: TGTGCCAGCAGCGACTCCGGGACAGGCAACACTGAAGCTTTCTTT. Filled out from reference TRBV9 and TRBJ1-1, the complete variable domain reads DSGVTQTPKHLITATGQRVTLRCSPRSGDLSVYWYQQSLDQGLQFLIQYYNGEERAKGNILERFSAQQFPDLHSELNLSSLELGDSALYFCASSDSGTGNTEAFFGQGTRLTVV.

Note on this clone: This specimen includes other DNA sequences encoding the same CDR3. This chain uses TRBV7-3 with TRBJ1-1; D remains ambiguous. Per the germline V gene, CDR1 is SGHTA and CDR2 is FQGTGA. Trimming removed 3 bases at V and 1 base at J, with 6 bases between. CDR3 length: 13 amino acids. As DNA, the CDR3 is TGTGCCAGCAGCTTCCAACCGAACACTGAAGCTTTCTTT. Its translation is CASSFQPNTEAFF. Variable domain in full (rest from reference TRBV7-3 and TRBJ1-1): GAGVSQTPSNKVTEKGKYVELRCDPISGHTALYWYRQSLGQGPEFLIYFQGTGAADDSGLPNDRFFAVRPEGSVSTLKIQRTERGDSAVYLCASSFQPNTEAFFGQGTRLTVV.

The table lists this clone with a few counts. The J gene is TRBJ1-2, the V gene TRBV4-2; D is undetermined. Germline CDR1 and CDR2: LGHNA and YNFKEQ. Trimming left V 0 bases short and J 3 bases short, with 11 bases between. The CDR3 has 15 residues. This CDR3 reads CASSQDPLGDYGYTF. CDR3 nucleotide sequence: TGTGCCAGCAGCCAAGATCCCCTGGGAGACTATGGCTACACCTTC.

V and J are TRBV6-4 and TRBJ2-6; tentative D call: TRBD2 (6 bases). V was clipped by 5 bases and J by 2 bases, with 13 bases between them. This CDR3 spans 16 amino acids. CDR1 MRHNA and CDR2 SNTAGT come from the germline V gene. The CDR3 spells CASSLMGGPGANVLTF. CDR3 coding DNA: TGTGCCAGCAGTTTGATGGGGGGACCTGGGGCCAACGTCCTGACTTTC.

Only a few counts were recorded for this clone. The chain joins TRBV5-4 to TRBJ2-1, with 8 bases aligning to TRBD2. Germline CDR1 and CDR2: SGHNT and YYREEE (reference sequence). Trimming took 5 bases from V and 6 from J; bases not matched to a gene: 4. This CDR3 has 13 amino acids. Here the CDR3 reads CASSNTSGNEQFF. Here the CDR3 DNA reads TGTGCCAGCAGTAACACTAGCGGCAATGAGCAGTTCTTC.

CDR3 residues: CASSLGALGTDTQYF. CDR3 coding DNA: TGTGCCAGCAGCTTGGGGGCTCTCGGCACAGATACGCAGTATTTT. This chain joins TRBV5-4 and TRBJ2-3; no definite D call. Trimming stripped 0 bases from V and 1 base from J, with 9 bases between. CDR3 size: 15 residues. Germline V lookup: CDR1 SGHNT, CDR2 YYREEE (reference sequence).

This chain joins TRBV19 and TRBJ2-1; TRBD2 agrees at 8 bases. Trimming at V came to 7 bases and at J to 9 bases, leaving 20 bases not matched to a gene. Looked up from germline, CDR1 is LNHDA and CDR2 is SQIVND (reference sequence). The CDR3 is made up of 17 amino acids. In DNA form, the CDR3 reads TGTGCCAGTAAGGGTGCGGGCGGGAGGAGCACCGGAGGTGAGCAGTTCTTC. It is translated as CASKGAGGRSTGGEQFF.

This chain links TRBV5-1 with TRBJ2-2, with TRBD1 matching over 7 bases. V shed 0 bases and J 3 bases; nucleotides not matched to a gene: 2. This CDR3 region has 15 residues. Germline V gene data show CDR1 as SGHRS and CDR2 as YFSETQ. CDR3 protein: CASSLGTGYTGELFF. The CDR3 DNA reads TGCGCCAGCAGCTTGGGGACAGGATACACCGGGGAGCTGTTTTTT.

Notes on this clone: Other DNA sequences within the sample encode an identical CDR3. This chain joins TRBV28 and TRBJ2-2; no clear D gene. In germline, CDR1 is MDHEN, CDR2 SYDVKM. The CDR3 spans 13 residues. V was clipped by 3 bases and J by 5 bases, with 7 bases between them. CDR3 nucleotide sequence: TGTGCCAGCAGTTTGCTAGGGACCGGGGAGCTGTTTTTT. This codes for CASSLLGTGELFF.

This sequence joins TRBV5-4 and TRBJ2-3; a weak D match, TRBD2 (5 bases). Per germline, CDR1 SGHNT and CDR2 YYREEE (reference sequence). The V gene lost 0 bases and the J gene lost 3 bases, with 11 bases spanning the gap. CDR3 length: 15 residues. CDR3 in DNA: TGTGCCAGCAGCTTGGCACTCGGGGTGACAGATACGCAGTATTTT. It specifies CASSLALGVTDTQYF.

V gene TRBV7-3 combines with J gene TRBJ2-1, with 8 bases fitting TRBD1. The V gene end was trimmed by 5 bases and the J gene end by 7 bases; junction bases not matched to a gene: 10. Germline loops: CDR1 SGHTA, CDR2 FQGTGA. This CDR3 has 15 residues. In DNA form, the CDR3 reads TGTGCCAGCAGCCCGCATGAGACAGGGGTGAATGAGCAGTTCTTC. The encoded protein is CASSPHETGVNEQFF.

This chain links TRBV28 with TRBJ1-4; 9 bases match TRBD1. The length of the CDR3 is 16 residues. V shed 5 bases, J shed 6 bases, and the junction held 10 bases outside the gene matches. The germline V gene has CDR1 MDHEN and CDR2 SYDVKM. CDR3: CASSGRAGQGYEKLFF. DNA for the CDR3: TGTGCCAGCAGTGGACGTGCGGGACAGGGTTATGAAAAACTGTTTTTT.

V and J are TRBV7-8 and TRBJ1-2, with D perhaps matching TRBD1 (5 bases). Germline V gene sequence: CDR1 SGHVS, CDR2 FQNEAQ. V dropped 4 bases and J dropped 2 bases, with 11 bases sitting between them. This CDR3 is built from 14 residues. CDR3 DNA sequence: TGTGCCAGCAGCTCAGATGGGGGGAACTATGGCTACACCTTC. Translating gives CASSSDGGNYGYTF.

This rearrangement joins TRBV28 to TRBJ1-1; D uncertain. This CDR3 has 12 residues. Trimming took 11 bases from V and 0 from J, leaving 10 bases between them. Germline values: CDR1 MDHEN, CDR2 SYDVKM. In nucleotides, the CDR3 is TGTGCCGTAATTGTTTTGAACACTGAAGCTTTCTTT. This translates into CAVIVLNTEAFF.

This clone was seen once. This sequence joins TRBV5-4 and TRBJ2-7; D may be TRBD1 (6 bases). The V gene's germline CDR1 is SGHNT and CDR2 YYREEE (reference sequence). The CDR3 is 14 amino acids. V was shortened by 7 bases and J by 5 bases, with 19 bases between the two germline ends. The CDR3 sequence is CASGATGTRNEQYF. The DNA of the CDR3 is TGTGCCAGCGGCGCAACAGGGACCAGAAACGAGCAGTACTTC.

The chain employs TRBV25-1 and TRBJ1-4; tentative D call: TRBD1 (6 bases). This CDR3 contains 17 residues. Trimming shortened V by 4 bases and J by 0 bases, and 15 bases separated the two germline ends. Per the germline V gene, CDR1 is MGHDK and CDR2 is SYGVNS. CDR3 sequence (DNA): TGTGCCAGCAGTGCAACAGGGTACTTCTCAACTAATGAAAAACTGTTTTTT. Protein product: CASSATGYFSTNEKLFF.

This clone was counted a single time. V gene TRBV27 combines with J gene TRBJ2-7; D is unresolved. The CDR3 is 13 amino acids. CDR1 is MNHEY and CDR2 is SMNVEV in the germline V gene (reference sequence). Trimming left V 3 bases short and J 4 bases short, with 10 bases between. DNA of the CDR3: TGTGCCAGCAGTTTCTCGGCCGCGTACGAGCAGTACTTC. Protein sequence: CASSFSAAYEQYF.

This clone appeared once. The CDR3 region has the DNA TGCGCCAGCAGCTTTCGACAGGGGGCGAACACTGAAGCTTTCTTT. Its translation: CASSFRQGANTEAFF. The chain employs TRBV5-1 and TRBJ1-1; 10 bases map to TRBD1. The ends lost 2 bases at V and 1 base at J; junction bases unmatched: 2. This CDR3 has 15 residues. The germline V gene has CDR1 SGHRS and CDR2 YFSETQ.

The chain employs TRBV27 and TRBJ1-2; the match to TRBD1 covers 7 bases. After removal of 5 bases from V and 2 bases from J, the junction contained 17 bases not matched to a gene. The germline CDR1 and CDR2 sequences are MNHEY and SMNVEV (reference sequence). The length of the CDR3 is 18 residues. The CDR3 region has the DNA TGTGCCAGCAGTCCTTACAGGGGTATATCGGGTATGAACTATGGCTACACCTTC. Protein sequence: CASSPYRGISGMNYGYTF.

The chain is built from TRBV30 and TRBJ2-7; D is unresolved. V shed 3 bases and J shed 6 bases, with 18 bases lying between them. The germline V gene encodes CDR1 GTSNPN and CDR2 SVGIG (reference sequence). CDR3 length: 14 residues. The chain's CDR3 is CAWSLGPYLGEQYF. The CDR3 nucleotides read TGTGCCTGGAGCTTGGGTCCCTATCTAGGCGAGCAGTACTTC.

The J gene is TRBJ2-7, the V gene TRBV5-5, with 9 nucleotides matching TRBD1. V lost 0 bases to trimming and J lost 4 bases; unmatched junction nucleotides: 8. This CDR3 contains 16 residues. The germline gives CDR1 SGHKS, CDR2 YYEKEE (reference sequence). The CDR3, as DNA: TGTGCCAGCAGCTTGGGAATCGGACAGGGGCTATACGAGCAGTACTTC. Its protein product is CASSLGIGQGLYEQYF.

J is TRBJ2-5 and V is TRBV29-1, with no clear D. The CDR3 spans 12 residues. The germline V gene has CDR1 SQVTM and CDR2 ANQGSEA. V shed 5 bases and J shed 4 bases, with 11 bases lying between them. The CDR3 DNA reads as TGCAGCGTTTATGGACCGTCAGAGACCCAGTACTTC. Amino acids: CSVYGPSETQYF.